Listed here are 5 T cell receptor beta chains from one sample, sequenced in a study of prognosis after radiotherapy for stage I lung cancer. TCR beta CDR3 was amplified from genomic DNA by two-round multiplex PCR. First-round PCR employed TRBV- and TRBJ-specific primers for each gene. TCRdb re-called the multiplex PCR reads through MiXCR, storing one row per CDR3 protein. The top ten hold more than 12% of the sample, which has about 27,000 distinct CDR3 sequences, more than 45% seen once. Material: PBMCs, obtained before or after stereotactic body radiation therapy (not recorded which). The receptors shown here come from a donor aged 50 or older with non-small cell lung cancer.

This rearrangement joins TRBV30 to TRBJ1-4; D call uncertain. Trimming took 2 bases from V and 0 from J, leaving 13 bases between them. Germline V gene sequence: CDR1 GTSNPN, CDR2 SVGIG (reference sequence). The CDR3 has 16 residues. The CDR3 sequence: CAWSSARQTTNEKLFF. The CDR3 nucleotides are TGTGCCTGGAGTTCAGCTAGGCAGACAACTAATGAAAAACTGTTTTTT.

The V call is TRBV6-2 or TRBV6-3, the J call TRBJ1-1; weak D call: TRBD1 (5 bases). Trimming stripped 0 bases from V and 6 bases from J, with 14 bases between. Germline CDR1 MNHEY, CDR2 SVGEGT. CDR3 length: 15 residues. The CDR3 loop reads CASSYSAGRASEAFF. The CDR3 region has the DNA TGTGCCAGCAGTTACTCGGCAGGGAGGGCCTCTGAAGCTTTCTTT.

The chain employs TRBV7-2 and TRBJ2-7; 8 bases are a match to TRBD2. CDR3 size: 15 residues. The V gene's germline CDR1 is SGHTA and CDR2 FQGNSA. V was pared by 1 base and J by 5 bases, with 7 bases of the junction left unmatched. CDR3 nucleotide sequence: TGTGCCAGCAGCTTAGAAGCGGGAGCGGTGAACGAGCAGTACTTC. Encoded protein: CASSLEAGAVNEQYF.

The rearrangement links TRBV11-2 to TRBJ2-7; D is undetermined. The CDR3 is 14 amino acids. V was trimmed by 5 bases and J by 2 bases, leaving 13 bases between them. CDR1 is SGHAT and CDR2 is FQNNGV in the germline V gene. The CDR3 bases are TGTGCCAGCAGCCAACGGACGGATACCTACGAGCAGTACTTC. Translation gives CASSQRTDTYEQYF.

As concerns this clonotype: It differs at one base from a far larger clone, so likely a read error. This chain joins TRBV6-2 or TRBV6-3 and TRBJ2-1; TRBD2 might be the D (6 bases). The CDR3 covers 16 residues. Germline loops: CDR1 MNHEY, CDR2 SVGEGT. Trimming left V 6 bases short and J 7 bases short, with 22 bases between. This chain's CDR3 is CASSYPVPAGSNEQFF. The CDR3 nucleotides are TGTGCCAGCAGCTACCCGGTTCCCGCGGGGAGTAATGAGCAGTTCTTC.